One sample yielded the 10 T cell receptor beta chains listed below, sequenced in a study of regulatory T cells in long-lasting Graves disease. As to time point: newly diagnosed GD, antithyroid drugs for less than 3 months. PBMCs were the source of the RNA used for TCR sequencing. The TCR beta library used iRepertoire HTBI primers with Arm-PCR amplification of CDR3. TCRdb reprocessed the multiplex PCR reads with MiXCR, giving one entry per CDR3 protein. Of around 500,000 distinct CDR3 sequences in the sample, about 16% are singletons; the top ten hold around 25%. Another study also made use of these data, one on T cells in Graves' hyperthyroidism and ophthalmopathy.

The source material was peripheral blood mononuclear cells (PBMCs), sampled at new diagnosis, from a patient treated with antithyroid drugs. Receptors originate from a woman aged 40 to 65 with Graves disease.

This clonotype has ten or more counts. V gene TRBV5-1 combines with J gene TRBJ1-1; D is possibly TRBD1 (5 bases). The germline V and J ends were trimmed by 4 bases and 0 bases, with 10 bases remaining between them. Germline V gives CDR1 SGHRS, CDR2 YFSETQ. The CDR3 sequence is 14 residues long. The CDR3 nucleotides are TGCGCCAGCAGCAAGGGACGGTTGAACACTGAAGCTTTCTTT. As protein: CASSKGRLNTEAFF.

The rearrangement joins TRBV14 to TRBJ1-4; tentative D call: TRBD1 (5 bases). Germline V CDR1 and CDR2: SGHDN, FVKESK. Trimming stripped 6 bases from V and 11 bases from J, with 22 bases between. The CDR3 is 15 amino acids. CDR3: CASSPPSEGERKLFF. Written as DNA, the CDR3 is TGTGCCAGCAGTCCACCTTCGGAAGGGGAAAGGAAACTGTTTTTT.

The chain has TRBV27 and TRBJ1-1; the D gene is possibly TRBD1 (5 bases). In germline, CDR1 is MNHEY, CDR2 SMNVEV (reference sequence). This CDR3 has 15 amino acids. Trimming cost V 6 bases and J 4 bases, with 18 bases left between them. The CDR3 DNA sequence: TGTGCCAGCAGCGTGACAGCCGGCTACTCCACTGAAGCTTTCTTT. Translated, it gives CASSVTAGYSTEAFF.

This clonotype appeared many times. J is TRBJ1-2 and V is TRBV3-1, with D tentatively TRBD1 (5 bases). The germline CDR1 and CDR2 sequences are LGHDT and YNNKEL (reference sequence). V was trimmed by 2 bases and J by 7 bases, leaving 14 bases between them. The CDR3 loop spans 14 amino acids. Here the CDR3 reads CASSQKEGFVGYTF. The DNA for the CDR3 is TGTGCCAGCAGCCAAAAGGAGGGGTTTGTTGGCTACACCTTC. The whole variable domain, remainder taken from reference TRBV3-1 and TRBJ1-2, is DTAVSQTPKYLVTQMGNDKSIKCEQNLGHDTMYWYKQDSKKFLKIMFSYNNKELIINETVPNRFSPKSPDKAHLNLHINSLELGDSAVYFCASSQKEGFVGYTFGSGTRLTVV.

At least ten counts were recorded for this clonotype. CDR3 loop: CASSGTGTSGYEQYF. CDR3 DNA: TGTGCCAGCAGCGGGACCGGGACTAGCGGCTACGAGCAGTACTTC. The chain couples TRBV7-2 to TRBJ2-7, with 11 bases identical to TRBD2. Unmatched junction bases numbered 6, after V lost 5 bases and J lost 3 bases. CDR1 and CDR2 (germline): SGHTA, FQGNSA. The CDR3 covers 15 residues. Combining the CDR3 with reference TRBV7-2 and TRBJ2-7 gives the whole variable domain GAGVSQSPSNKVTEKGKDVELRCDPISGHTALYWYRQSLGQGLEFLIYFQGNSAPDKSGLPSDRFSAERTGGSVSTLTIQRTQQEDSAVYLCASSGTGTSGYEQYFGPGTRLTVT.

This clonotype was seen ten or more times. The rearrangement links TRBV5-1 to TRBJ2-1; D might be TRBD1 (6 bases). Germline values: CDR1 SGHRS, CDR2 YFSETQ. CDR3 length: 16 amino acids. The ends were cut back, 4 bases at V and 8 bases at J, with 22 bases in the middle. The CDR3 nucleotides read TGCGCCAGCAGCAACCCTACAGGGATGTTTTTGTATGAGCAGTTCTTC. This codes for CASSNPTGMFLYEQFF.

The chain uses TRBV6-1 and TRBJ1-2, with D possibly matching TRBD1 (5 bases). The V end lost 7 bases, the J end lost 3 bases, and 15 bases lay between the germline ends. The germline gives CDR1 MNHNS, CDR2 SASEGT. The CDR3 length is 14 residues. Here the CDR3 DNA reads TGTGCCAGCACATTTGTGAGGGGAGACTATGGCTACACCTTC. Protein sequence: CASTFVRGDYGYTF.

This clonotype was seen repeatedly, ten times or more. The chain uses TRBV7-3 and TRBJ2-2; D is unclear. The CDR3 extends over 16 amino acids. V lost 1 base and J 0 bases, leaving 9 bases between the germline ends. The germline V gene has CDR1 SGHTA and CDR2 FQGTGA. CDR3: CASSLNLASNTGELFF. In nucleotides, the CDR3 is TGTGCCAGCAGCTTAAATTTAGCTTCGAACACCGGGGAGCTGTTTTTT.

This chain joins TRBV3-1 and TRBJ2-1; D is unclear. Trimming pared 4 bases from V and 0 bases from J, leaving 13 bases between. The germline V gene encodes CDR1 LGHDT and CDR2 YNNKEL (reference sequence). The CDR3 runs to 16 residues. The CDR3 here is CASSRLALISYNEQFF. In DNA, the CDR3 is TGTGCCAGCAGCCGTTTGGCGCTCATCTCCTACAATGAGCAGTTCTTC.

This clonotype was seen many times. The chain couples TRBV18 to TRBJ1-5; D uncertain. The CDR3 has 16 amino acids. From germline, CDR1 is KGHSH and CDR2 LQKENI. V lost 0 bases, J lost 3 bases, and 12 bases lay in between. CDR3 DNA: TGTGCCAGCTCACCACCGGGCAGGTCGGTCAATCAGCCCCAGCATTTT. Translated: CASSPPGRSVNQPQHF.